The present T cell receptor (beta chain) was sequenced within a study of cytotoxic CD8 clonotypes in ibrutinib-treated CLL. General study results and limits: Lymph node repertoires were not studied, and sampling times were unmatched.

Details on this clone: Its antigen is currently unknown.

Clones were read by immunoSEQ multiplex PCR, and TCRdb kept only the in-frame ones, dropping some. The sample yields about 140,000 clones, 80% to 95% seen once. The input for sequencing was PBMCs, taken after 12 months of ibrutinib treatment. This receptor was obtained from a human donor with chronic lymphocytic leukemia.

CDR3 nucleotide sequence: TGTGCCAGCAGCAACTCGCTCTTGGTGGGTGTCAATGAGCAGTTCTTC. This codes for CASSNSLLVGVNEQFF. The J gene is TRBJ2-1, the V gene TRBV7-8; D ambiguous. Trimming removed 5 bases at V and 6 bases at J, with 20 bases between. The CDR3 sequence is 16 residues long. Per germline, CDR1 SGHVS and CDR2 FQNEAQ. Combining the CDR3 with reference TRBV7-8 and TRBJ2-1 gives the whole variable domain GAGVSQSPRYKVAKRGQDVALRCDPISGHVSLFWYQQALGQGPEFLTYFQNEAQLDKSGLPSDRFFAERPEGSVSTLKIQRTQQEDSAVYLCASSNSLLVGVNEQFFGPGTRLTVL.